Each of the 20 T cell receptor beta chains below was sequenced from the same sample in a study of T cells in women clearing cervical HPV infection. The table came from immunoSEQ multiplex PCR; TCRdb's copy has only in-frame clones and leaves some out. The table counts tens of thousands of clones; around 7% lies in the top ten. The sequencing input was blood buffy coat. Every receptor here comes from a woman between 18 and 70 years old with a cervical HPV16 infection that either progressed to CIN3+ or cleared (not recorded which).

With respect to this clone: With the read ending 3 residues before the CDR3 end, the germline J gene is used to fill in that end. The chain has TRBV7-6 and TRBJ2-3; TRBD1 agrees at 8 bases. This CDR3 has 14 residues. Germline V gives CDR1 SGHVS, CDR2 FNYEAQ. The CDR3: CASSRTGSNQPQYF. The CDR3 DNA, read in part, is TGTGCCAGCAGCCGGACAGGGTCCAATCAGCCG. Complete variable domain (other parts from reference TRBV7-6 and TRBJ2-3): GAGVSQSPRYKVTKRGQDVALRCDPISGHVSLYWYRQALGQGPEFLTYFNYEAQQDKSGLPNDRFSAERPEGSISTLTIQRTEQRDSAMYRCASSRTGSNQPQYFGPGTRLTVL.

CDR3 sequence reads: CSARPGLAGGGGELFF. The part of the CDR3 DNA that was read is TGCAGTGCTAGGCCGGGACTAGCGGGAGGTGGCGGGGAG. The chain recombines TRBV20-1 with TRBJ2-2; 15 bases are a match to TRBD2. The CDR3 goes on 3 residues after the read ends, and that part is filled in from the germline J gene. Germline-derived CDR1 and CDR2 are DFQATT and SNEGSKA (reference sequence). V shed 3 bases, J shed 7 bases, and the junction held 6 bases outside the gene matches. This CDR3 is 16 amino acids long.

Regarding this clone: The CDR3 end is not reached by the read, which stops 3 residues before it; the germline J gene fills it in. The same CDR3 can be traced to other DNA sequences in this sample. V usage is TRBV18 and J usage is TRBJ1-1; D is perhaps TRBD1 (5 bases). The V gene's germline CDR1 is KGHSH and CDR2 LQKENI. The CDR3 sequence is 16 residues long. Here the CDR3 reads CASSRSTDSGANVAFF. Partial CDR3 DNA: TGTGCCAGCTCACGAAGCACCGACTCTGGGGCCAACGTA.

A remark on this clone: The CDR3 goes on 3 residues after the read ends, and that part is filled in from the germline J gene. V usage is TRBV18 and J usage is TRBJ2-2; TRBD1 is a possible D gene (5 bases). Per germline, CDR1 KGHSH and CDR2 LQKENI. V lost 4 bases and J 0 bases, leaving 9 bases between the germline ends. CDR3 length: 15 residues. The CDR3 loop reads CASSRSDTNTGELFF. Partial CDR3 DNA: TGTGCCAGCTCACGGTCGGACACGAACACCGGGGAG.

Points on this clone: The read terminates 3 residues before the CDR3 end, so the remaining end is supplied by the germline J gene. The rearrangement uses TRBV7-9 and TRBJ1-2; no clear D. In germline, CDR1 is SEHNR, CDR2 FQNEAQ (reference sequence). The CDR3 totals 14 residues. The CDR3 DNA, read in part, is TGTGCCAGCAGCCAGATCTCTGAGATGAATGAC. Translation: CASSQISEMND. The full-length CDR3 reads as CASSQISEMNDYTF.

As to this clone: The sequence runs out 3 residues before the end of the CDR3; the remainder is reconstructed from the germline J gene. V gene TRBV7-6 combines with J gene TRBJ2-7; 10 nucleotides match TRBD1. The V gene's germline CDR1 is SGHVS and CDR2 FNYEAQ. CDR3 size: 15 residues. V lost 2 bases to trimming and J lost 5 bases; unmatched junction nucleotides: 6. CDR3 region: CASSLRQGARDEQYF. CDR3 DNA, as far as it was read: TGTGCCAGCAGCTTACGACAGGGGGCGAGGGACGAG.

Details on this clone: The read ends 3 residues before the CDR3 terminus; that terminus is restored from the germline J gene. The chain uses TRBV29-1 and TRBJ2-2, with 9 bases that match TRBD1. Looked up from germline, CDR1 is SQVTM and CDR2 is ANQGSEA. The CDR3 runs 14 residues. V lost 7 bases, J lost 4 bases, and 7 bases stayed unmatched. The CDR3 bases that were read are TGCAGCGCCCGACAGGGGGAGGGCACCGGGGAG. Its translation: CSARQGEGTGE. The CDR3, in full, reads CSARQGEGTGELFF.

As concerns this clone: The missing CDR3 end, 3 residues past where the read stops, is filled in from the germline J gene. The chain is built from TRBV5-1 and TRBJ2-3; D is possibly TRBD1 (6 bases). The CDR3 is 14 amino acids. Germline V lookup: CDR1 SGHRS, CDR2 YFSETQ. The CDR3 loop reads CASSFGWDNQPQYF. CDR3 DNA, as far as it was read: TGCGCCAGCAGCTTCGGCTGGGACAATCAGCCG.

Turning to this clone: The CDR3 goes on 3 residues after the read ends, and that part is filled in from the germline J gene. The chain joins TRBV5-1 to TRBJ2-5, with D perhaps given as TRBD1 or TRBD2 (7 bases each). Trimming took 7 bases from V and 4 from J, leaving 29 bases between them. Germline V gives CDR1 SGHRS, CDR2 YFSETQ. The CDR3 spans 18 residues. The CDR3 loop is CASCREGAQLEVAETQYF. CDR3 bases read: TGCGCCAGCTGTAGGGAGGGGGCGCAACTAGAGGTGGCAGAGACC. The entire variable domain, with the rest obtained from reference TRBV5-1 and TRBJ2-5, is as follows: KAGVTQTPRYLIKTRGQQVTLSCSPISGHRSVSWYQQTPGQGLQFLFEYFSETQRNKGNFPGRFSGRQFSNSRSEMNVSTLELGDSALYLCASCREGAQLEVAETQYFGPGTRLLVL.

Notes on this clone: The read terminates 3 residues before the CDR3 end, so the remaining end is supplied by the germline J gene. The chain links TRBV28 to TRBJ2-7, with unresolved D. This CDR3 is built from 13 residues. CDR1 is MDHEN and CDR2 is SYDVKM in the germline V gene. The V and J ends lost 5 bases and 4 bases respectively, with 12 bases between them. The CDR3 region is CASSGSTTYEQYF. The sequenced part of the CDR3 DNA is TGTGCCAGCAGTGGTAGCACTACGTACGAG. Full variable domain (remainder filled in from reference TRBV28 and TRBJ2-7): DVKVTQSSRYLVKRTGEKVFLECVQDMDHENMFWYRQDPGLGLRLIYFSYDVKMKEKGDIPEGYSVSREKKERFSLILESASTNQTSMYLCASSGSTTYEQYFGPGTRLTVT.

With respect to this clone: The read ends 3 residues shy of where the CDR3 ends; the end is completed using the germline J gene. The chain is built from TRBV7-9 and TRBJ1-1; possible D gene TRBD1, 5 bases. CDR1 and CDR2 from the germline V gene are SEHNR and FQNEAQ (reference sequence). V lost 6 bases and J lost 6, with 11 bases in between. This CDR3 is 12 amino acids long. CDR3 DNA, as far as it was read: TGTGCCAGCAGTCCGCAGGGTTCTGAA. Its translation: CASSPQGSE. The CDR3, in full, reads CASSPQGSEAFF.

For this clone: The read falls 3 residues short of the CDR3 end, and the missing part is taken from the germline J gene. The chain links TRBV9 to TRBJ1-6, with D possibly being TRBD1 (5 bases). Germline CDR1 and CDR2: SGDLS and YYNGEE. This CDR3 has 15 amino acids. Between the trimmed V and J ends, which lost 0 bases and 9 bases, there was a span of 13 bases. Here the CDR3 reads CASSVVSTGGSPLHF. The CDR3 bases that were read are TGTGCCAGCAGCGTAGTGTCAACAGGCGGTTCACCC.

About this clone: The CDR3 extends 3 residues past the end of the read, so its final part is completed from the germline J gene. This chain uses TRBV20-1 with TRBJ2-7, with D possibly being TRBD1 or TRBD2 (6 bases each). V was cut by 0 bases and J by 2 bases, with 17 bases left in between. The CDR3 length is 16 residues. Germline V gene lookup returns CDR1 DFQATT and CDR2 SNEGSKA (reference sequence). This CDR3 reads CSARDGGGWGTYEQYF. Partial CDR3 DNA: TGCAGTGCTAGAGATGGAGGGGGATGGGGGACCTACGAG.

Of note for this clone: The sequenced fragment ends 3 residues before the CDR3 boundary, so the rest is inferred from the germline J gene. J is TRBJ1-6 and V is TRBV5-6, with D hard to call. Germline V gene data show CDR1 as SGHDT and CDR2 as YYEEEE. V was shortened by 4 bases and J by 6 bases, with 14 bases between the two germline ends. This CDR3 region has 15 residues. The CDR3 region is CASSQRTPFNSPLHF. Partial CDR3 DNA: TGTGCCAGCAGCCAGCGGACCCCATTTAATTCACCC.

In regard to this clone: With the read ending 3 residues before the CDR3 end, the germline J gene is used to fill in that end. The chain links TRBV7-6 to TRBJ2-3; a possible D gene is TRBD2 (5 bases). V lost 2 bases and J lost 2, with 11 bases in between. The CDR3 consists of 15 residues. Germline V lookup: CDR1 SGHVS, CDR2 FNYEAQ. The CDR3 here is CASSLTTTHTDTQYF. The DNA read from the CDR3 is TGTGCCAGCAGCTTAACGACTACTCACACAGATACG.

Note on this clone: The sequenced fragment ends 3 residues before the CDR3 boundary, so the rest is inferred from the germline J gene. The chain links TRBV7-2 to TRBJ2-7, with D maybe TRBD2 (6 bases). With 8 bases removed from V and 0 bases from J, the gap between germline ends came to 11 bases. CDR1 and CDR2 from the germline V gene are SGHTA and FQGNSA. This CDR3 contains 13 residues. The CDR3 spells CASGTPSSYEQYF. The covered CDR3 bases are TGTGCCAGCGGGACTCCAAGCTCCTACGAG.

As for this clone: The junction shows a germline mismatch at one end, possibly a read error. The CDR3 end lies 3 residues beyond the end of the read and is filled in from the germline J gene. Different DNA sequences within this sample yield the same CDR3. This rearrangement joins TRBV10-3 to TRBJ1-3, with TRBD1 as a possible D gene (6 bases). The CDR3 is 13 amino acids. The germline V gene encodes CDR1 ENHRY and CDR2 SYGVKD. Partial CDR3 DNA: TGTGCCATCTCAGGGGCTAGTGGAAACACA. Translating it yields CAISGASGNT. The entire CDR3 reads CAISGASGNTIYF.

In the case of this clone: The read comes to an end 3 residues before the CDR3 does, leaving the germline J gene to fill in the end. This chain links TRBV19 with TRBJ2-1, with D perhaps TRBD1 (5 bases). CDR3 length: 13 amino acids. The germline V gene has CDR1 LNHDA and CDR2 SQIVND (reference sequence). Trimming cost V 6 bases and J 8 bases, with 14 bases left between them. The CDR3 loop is CASSRVQGDEQFF. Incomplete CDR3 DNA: TGTGCCAGTAGCAGGGTCCAGGGCGATGAG.

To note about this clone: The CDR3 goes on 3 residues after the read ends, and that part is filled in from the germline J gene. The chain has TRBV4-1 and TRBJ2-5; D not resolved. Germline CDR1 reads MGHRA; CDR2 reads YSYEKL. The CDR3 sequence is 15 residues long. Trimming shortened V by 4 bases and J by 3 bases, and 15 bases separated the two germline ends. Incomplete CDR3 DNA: TGCGCCAGCAGCCTAAGAACCGCTAAGAAAGAGACC. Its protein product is CASSLRTAKKET. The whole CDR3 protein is CASSLRTAKKETQYF.

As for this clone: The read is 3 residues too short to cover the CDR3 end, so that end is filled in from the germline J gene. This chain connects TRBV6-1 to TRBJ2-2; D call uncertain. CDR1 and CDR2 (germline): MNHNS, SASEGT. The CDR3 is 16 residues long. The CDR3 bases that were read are TGTGCCAGCAGTGAAGCAGGTTATCTAGATAATGAAAAG. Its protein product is CASSEAGYLDNEK. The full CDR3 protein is CASSEAGYLDNEKLFF.